This T cell receptor (beta chain) came from a study of tumor and adjacent non-tumor tissue in lung cancer. TCRbeta libraries were built with three rounds of nested PCR, modified from ARM-PCR. TCRdb analysed the multiplex PCR reads with MiXCR anew, one entry per CDR3 protein. This sample has about 75,000 distinct CDR3 sequences; about two thirds occur once, and the top ten carry about a quarter. RNA was extracted from bulk tissue without any cell sorting. More than 3 cm separated this lung sample from the edge of the tumor. J lost 4 bases, V lost 7 bases, and 9 bases had no gene match. The CDR3 sequence is 15 residues long.

The chain combines TRBV12-3 or TRBV12-4 with TRBJ2-5; 10 positions agree with TRBD1. The sample was distant non-tumor lung tissue. The source is a woman between 45 and 60 years old with non-small cell lung cancer. The CDR3: CASISYRDRGETQYF. CDR3 bases: TGTGCCAGCATTTCCTACCGGGACAGGGGAGAGACCCAGTACTTC.